Each of the 20 T cell receptor beta chains below was sequenced from the same sample in a study of vaccination effects on CD4 cells after COVID-19. Generated by immunoSEQ multiplex PCR, the TCRdb table keeps only in-frame clones and is missing some. The sample holds 20,000 to 30,000 clones, approximately 69% seen once. These TCRs' antigens remain unknown. With the ViraFEST assay, the study expanded antigen-specific CD4+ T cells using viral peptide pools, then sequenced them. At the end of about ten days of culture, CD4+ T cells were isolated. Participants were vaccinated with two doses of either the BNT162b2 or mRNA-1273 vaccine. The source material was CD4+ T cells from PBMCs cultured with SARS-CoV-2 spike peptides, sampled after COVID-19 vaccination. Source of these receptors: a human donor who received a COVID-19 vaccine.

This clone has only one observation. The rearrangement joins TRBV3-1 (or the pseudogene TRBV3-2) to TRBJ2-1; weak D call: TRBD2 (5 bases). Trimming left V 4 bases short and J 12 bases short, with 13 bases between. The length of the CDR3 is 12 residues. CDR1 and CDR2 from the germline V gene are LGHDT and YNNKEL (reference sequence). For the CDR3, the DNA is TGTGCCAGCAGCCCCTCTCGGGATAGGCAGTTCTTC. Protein sequence: CASSPSRDRQFF.

CDR3 residues: CASSIAVSGNTIYF. As DNA, the CDR3 is TGTGCCAGTAGTATAGCAGTCTCTGGAAACACCATATATTTT. The chain employs TRBV19 and TRBJ1-3; no clear D. This CDR3 spans 14 amino acids. Per the germline V gene, CDR1 is LNHDA and CDR2 is SQIVND (reference sequence). Deletions cut 1 base from V and 0 bases from J, with 4 bases between.

J is TRBJ1-5 and V is TRBV23-1, with D unclear. TRBV23-1 is an ORF for which the function is uncertain. V was trimmed by 4 bases and J by 4 bases, leaving 11 bases between them. CDR3 size: 14 residues. The CDR3 here is CASSLQNPNQPQHF. The CDR3 DNA reads as TGCGCCAGCAGTCTACAAAACCCGAATCAGCCCCAGCATTTT.

This clone was detected only once. This chain joins TRBV11-2 and TRBJ1-3, with D uncertain. The germline V gene encodes CDR1 SGHAT and CDR2 FQNNGV. V was cut by 1 base and J by 0 bases, with 10 bases left in between. This CDR3 region has 16 residues. The CDR3 DNA reads TGTGCCAGCAGCTTAGTTTCGGGCTACTCTGGAAACACCATATATTTT. Translating it yields CASSLVSGYSGNTIYF.

The J gene is TRBJ2-5, the V gene TRBV5-8, with D possibly being TRBD1 (5 bases). Trimming left V 0 bases short and J 5 bases short, with 11 bases between. CDR3 size: 14 residues. Germline CDR1 and CDR2: SGHTS and YDEGEE. This CDR3 is CASSLGQFGETQYF. CDR3 DNA sequence: TGTGCCAGCAGCTTGGGACAGTTCGGGGAGACCCAGTACTTC. The full variable domain, with the rest looked up from reference TRBV5-8 and TRBJ2-5, is EAGVTQSPTHLIKTRGQQATLRCSPISGHTSVYWYQQALGLGLQFLLWYDEGEERNRGNFPPRFSGRQFPNYSSELNVNALELEDSALYLCASSLGQFGETQYFGPGTRLLVL.

The chain has TRBV5-4 and TRBJ2-1; TRBD1 aligns across 7 bases. Germline CDR1 and CDR2: SGHNT and YYREEE (reference sequence). This CDR3 has 15 amino acids. V lost 5 bases and J lost 9; bases outside the gene matches: 14. This CDR3 is CASRAGTDITPEQFF. CDR3 in DNA: TGTGCCAGCAGGGCCGGGACAGATATTACGCCTGAGCAGTTCTTC.

The chain couples TRBV9 to TRBJ2-6; 9 nucleotides line up with TRBD1. Looked up from germline, CDR1 is SGDLS and CDR2 is YYNGEE. The V and J ends lost 1 base and 2 bases, in that order; junction bases with no gene match: 7. The CDR3 runs to 18 residues. The CDR3 region has the DNA TGTGCCAGCAGCGTACGGCCGACAGGGGGTACTGGGGCCAACGTCCTGACTTTC. This codes for CASSVRPTGGTGANVLTF.

This chain links TRBV7-9 with TRBJ1-6; a weak D match, TRBD1 (6 bases). V lost 5 bases to trimming and J lost 5 bases, with 10 bases between them. The CDR3 covers 14 residues. In germline, CDR1 is SEHNR, CDR2 FQNEAQ (reference sequence). CDR3 protein: CASSIRDNNSPLHF. The CDR3, as DNA: TGTGCCAGCAGCATCCGGGACAATAATTCACCCCTCCACTTT.

As DNA, the CDR3 is TGTGCCACTACTCCGGGAATCACAGATACGCAGTATTTT. Amino acid sequence: CATTPGITDTQYF. The rearrangement uses TRBV6-5 and TRBJ2-3; perhaps TRBD2 as D (5 bases). V dropped 10 bases and J dropped 2 bases, with 13 bases sitting between them. CDR1 and CDR2 from the germline V gene are MNHEY and SVGAGI. This CDR3 region has 13 residues.

The rearrangement uses TRBV7-9 and TRBJ1-2; 8 positions agree with TRBD1. The J segment lost 6 bases and the V segment lost 4 bases, leaving 7 bases of the junction unmatched. The CDR3 length is 14 residues. CDR1 and CDR2 from the germline V gene are SEHNR and FQNEAQ (reference sequence). The CDR3 coding sequence is TGTGCCAGCAGCTCCAGGACAGGGAAGAATGGCTACACCTTC. Translation: CASSSRTGKNGYTF. The variable domain in full, with the rest retrieved from reference TRBV7-9 and TRBJ1-2, is DTGVSQNPRHKITKRGQNVTFRCDPISEHNRLYWYRQTLGQGPEFLTYFQNEAQLEKSRLLSDRFSAERPKGSFSTLEIQRTEQGDSAMYLCASSSRTGKNGYTFGSGTRLTVV.

The chain uses TRBV11-2 and TRBJ2-7; D remains ambiguous. The V gene lost 0 bases and the J gene lost 5 bases, with 8 bases spanning the gap. The CDR3 totals 13 residues. Germline loops: CDR1 SGHAT, CDR2 FQNNGV. CDR3 amino acids: CASSLDLGDEQYF. The CDR3 DNA follows: TGTGCCAGCAGCTTAGATTTAGGAGACGAGCAGTACTTC.

The chain combines TRBV5-1 with TRBJ2-7, with TRBD1 identical over 9 bases. Trimming cost V 0 bases and J 10 bases; bases outside gene matches: 8. The CDR3 consists of 14 residues. Germline assignment: CDR1 SGHRS and CDR2 YFSETQ. CDR3 sequence: CASSLEPGTGFQYF. The DNA for the CDR3 is TGCGCCAGCAGCTTGGAACCCGGGACAGGGTTTCAGTACTTC.

This rearrangement joins TRBV19 to TRBJ1-2; 7 bases line up with TRBD1. Germline CDR1 reads LNHDA; CDR2 reads SQIVND (reference sequence). V gave up 8 bases and J gave up 3 bases; unmatched junction bases: 9. This CDR3 spans 14 amino acids. The DNA of the CDR3 is TGTGCCAGTCGTAGACAGGGCCAGTACTATGGCTACACCTTC. Its protein is CASRRQGQYYGYTF.

The chain joins TRBV6-1 to TRBJ2-1; 10 bases match TRBD2. The CDR3 has 14 amino acids. Trimming cost V 3 bases and J 8 bases; bases outside gene matches: 4. Germline values: CDR1 MNHNS, CDR2 SASEGT. The CDR3 sequence is CASSEPSGSYEQFF. CDR3 DNA: TGTGCCAGCAGTGAGCCTAGCGGGAGTTATGAGCAGTTCTTC.

This chain joins TRBV6-4 and TRBJ2-7; 8 bases map to TRBD1. Per germline, CDR1 MRHNA and CDR2 SNTAGT. The CDR3 spans 12 residues. The junction had 4 bases not matched to a gene; V was cut back by 6 bases and J by 6 bases. The CDR3 region is CASRDRVGEQYF. The DNA for the CDR3 is TGTGCCAGCAGGGACAGGGTAGGCGAGCAGTACTTC.

This clone has just one count. This chain uses TRBV12-3 or TRBV12-4 with TRBJ1-1, with unresolved D. The length of the CDR3 is 12 residues. Trimming stripped 2 bases from V and 1 base from J, with 2 bases between. The CDR3: CASSLTNTEAFF. CDR3 DNA: TGTGCCAGCAGTTTAACGAACACTGAAGCTTTCTTT.

This chain links TRBV6-5 with TRBJ1-6; no definite D call. The V end was cut by 7 bases, the J end by 6 bases, with 16 bases between. This CDR3 has 15 residues. Germline assignment: CDR1 MNHEY and CDR2 SVGAGI. The CDR3 DNA reads as TGTGCCAGCACCGGGTGGGTTACAGCTAATTCACCCCTCCACTTT. Encoded protein: CASTGWVTANSPLHF.

The V and J genes are TRBV24-1 and TRBJ2-6; the D is unclear. V lost 5 bases and J lost 4, with 11 bases in between. The CDR3 sequence is 15 residues long. Germline loops: CDR1 KGHDR, CDR2 SFDVKD. The CDR3 sequence: CATSVGGRGANVLTF. In DNA, the CDR3 is TGTGCCACCAGTGTAGGTGGCCGAGGGGCCAACGTCCTGACTTTC.

V and J are TRBV3-1 (or the pseudogene TRBV3-2) and TRBJ2-7, with TRBD2 matching 11 bases. The CDR3 is 18 residues long. V dropped 3 bases and J dropped 2; count of bases not matched to a gene: 12. The germline V gene encodes CDR1 LGHDT and CDR2 YNNKEL (reference sequence). CDR3 DNA: TGTGCCAGCAGCCAGCGTCCCGGGACTAGCGGCACTACCTACGAGCAGTACTTC. It encodes CASSQRPGTSGTTYEQYF.

This clone was seen just once. The rearrangement joins TRBV2 to TRBJ1-6, with D unclear. The V and J ends lost 10 bases and 7 bases respectively, with 14 bases between them. The length of the CDR3 is 13 residues. Germline values: CDR1 SNHLY, CDR2 FYNNEI. The CDR3 DNA follows: TGTGCCACCGCGGTAGACCAAAATTCACCCCTCCACTTT. This sequence encodes CATAVDQNSPLHF.